This T cell receptor (beta chain) is drawn from a study of radiotherapy plus CTLA-4 blockade in lung cancer. Points from the study as a whole: There was expansion of tumor-derived TCR clones in blood after radiotherapy plus ipilimumab.

Worth noting for this clone: The antigen is not known.

With 7 bases clipped from V and 5 bases from J, the junction kept 8 bases outside the gene matches. CDR1 is LNHDA and CDR2 is SQIVND in the germline V gene (reference sequence). The CDR3 extends over 16 amino acids. Data came from immunoSEQ multiplex PCR; TCRdb stores just in-frame clones and leaves some out. The sample contains approximately 30,000 clones, over 75% of which appear only once. Sample: peripheral blood, taken from a patient treated with radiotherapy plus ipilimumab. The rearrangement links TRBV19 to TRBJ2-5; 15 bases align to TRBD2. The sequence derives from a human donor with non-small cell lung cancer that progressed on radiotherapy plus ipilimumab. CDR3 sequence (DNA): TGTGCCAGTACCAGGACTAGCGGGGGGGCCAGGGAGACCCAGTACTTC. Its translation is CASTRTSGGARETQYF.